This T cell receptor beta chain originates from a study of vaccination and CD4 T cells after COVID-19. Across the study: Sampling that followed vaccination took place a median about 71 days after dose two, within a range of 14 to 241. Overlapping spike pools from SARS-CoV-2 and HCoV-NL63, HCoV-OC43 and HCoV-229E served as culture stimuli.

To note about this clonotype: What it recognizes is unknown.

The sample's treatment: roughly 10-day PBMC culture with coronavirus spike peptide pools or control peptides (ViraFEST assay). Negative selection separated CD4+ T cells from 10-day cultures. Trimming at V came to 3 bases and at J to 0 bases, leaving 2 bases not matched to a gene. This CDR3 has 14 residues. Germline V gene lookup returns CDR1 DFQATT and CDR2 SNEGSKA (reference sequence). The Oncomine TCR Beta short-read assay sequenced DNA from cultured CD4+ T cells. TCRdb reanalysed the PCR reads using MiXCR and keeps one entry per CDR3 protein. The sample yields about 20,000 distinct CDR3 sequences, 65% to 70% seen once.

The sample comprised CD4+ T cells from blood, cultured in vitro. V usage is TRBV20-1 and J usage is TRBJ2-3; TRBD1 aligns across 8 bases. The receptor's source is a human donor who had recovered from COVID-19. The CDR3 DNA reads as TGCAGTGCTAGGACAGGGGTTAGCACAGATACGCAGTATTTT. It encodes CSARTGVSTDTQYF.